The 28 T cell receptor beta chains given below trace back to one sample, sequenced in a study of tumor-infiltrating lymphocytes in oesophageal squamous cell carcinoma. Each CDR3 protein gets one entry after TCRdb re-called the PCR reads with MiXCR. This table has roughly 14,000 distinct CDR3 sequences, around half appearing once. Sequenced sample: blood. These receptors were obtained from a male donor with esophageal squamous cell carcinoma.

This clonotype came up many times. This chain links TRBV11-2 with TRBJ2-7; 9 nucleotides line up with TRBD1. This CDR3 comprises 14 residues. Per the germline V gene, CDR1 is SGHAT and CDR2 is FQNNGV. With V trimmed by 4 bases and J by 4 bases, 5 bases remained unmatched. The CDR3 nucleotides are TGTGCCAGCAGCTCCGGGACAGGGAATTACGAGCAGTACTTC. Translation: CASSSGTGNYEQYF.

By frequency in the sample, this clonotype is medium-sized. The chain links TRBV12-3 or TRBV12-4 to TRBJ2-3, with 11 bases fitting TRBD1. V shed 5 bases and J 4 bases; nucleotides not matched to a gene: 2. This CDR3 spans 14 amino acids. CDR3 in DNA: TGTGCCAGCAGTAGGGACAGGGGGTCAGATACGCAGTATTTT. Translation: CASSRDRGSDTQYF.

The gene calls are TRBV20-1 and TRBJ2-5, with 7 bases aligning to TRBD2. The DNA end is more similar to TRBJ2-1, so the J call may be wrong. There are 12 residues in the CDR3. The germline gives CDR1 DFQATT, CDR2 SNEGSKA (reference sequence). CDR3 region: CSARMTSHEQFF. CDR3 in DNA: TGCAGTGCTAGAATGACTAGCCATGAGCAGTTCTTC.

This clonotype was picked up a small number of times. The chain combines TRBV11-1 with TRBJ1-1, with 9 positions matching TRBD1. Trimming cost V 5 bases and J 11 bases; bases outside gene matches: 12. The CDR3 consists of 14 residues. The germline V gene has CDR1 SGHAT and CDR2 FQDESV (reference sequence). DNA of the CDR3: TGTGCCAGCAGCCCTGAAGGGACAGGGTCCGACGCTTTCTTT. Its protein product is CASSPEGTGSDAFF. Full variable domain (rest looked up from reference TRBV11-1 and TRBJ1-1): EAEVAQSPRYKITEKSQAVAFWCDPISGHATLYWYRQILGQGPELLVQFQDESVVDDSQLPKDRFSAERLKGVDSTLKIQPAELGDSAMYLCASSPEGTGSDAFFGQGTRLTVV.

This clonotype has more than one count but fewer than ten. The chain combines TRBV7-3 with TRBJ2-5; possibly TRBD1 for D (6 bases). The J call may be wrong; the DNA end is better matched by TRBJ2-7. The CDR3 has 14 residues. Germline V gives CDR1 SGHTA, CDR2 FQGTGA. The CDR3 loop is CAHRGGPHSYEQYF. The DNA for the CDR3 is TGTGCCCACCGAGGGGGACCGCACTCCTACGAGCAGTACTTC.

The chain carries TRBV7-8 and TRBJ2-3, with a possible D match to TRBD1 (5 bases). The J call may not be correct, given that the DNA end is closer to TRBJ1-1. The CDR3 has 16 amino acids. Germline CDR1 SGHVS, CDR2 FQNEAQ. The CDR3 bases are TGTGCCAGCAGCCCCCGGGGGGGAGCTTTGAACACTGAAGCTTTCTTT. Its translation is CASSPRGGALNTEAFF.

The rearrangement uses TRBV29-1 and TRBJ2-7; the D gene could be TRBD1 or TRBD2 (5 bases each). Trimming stripped 2 bases from V and 3 bases from J, with 20 bases between. This CDR3 spans 16 amino acids. Per the germline V gene, CDR1 is SQVTM and CDR2 is ANQGSEA. The CDR3 coding sequence is TGCAGCGTTGAAACCGACCCTGGGACGGCGAACTACGAGCAGTACTTC. It yields the protein CSVETDPGTANYEQYF.

The chain is built from TRBV6-1 and TRBJ2-5; D may correspond to TRBD1 or TRBD2 (6 bases each). Gene TRBJ2-7 matches the end of the DNA better, so the J call may be wrong. Germline V CDR1 and CDR2: MNHNS, SASEGT. The length of the CDR3 is 14 residues. CDR3 in amino acids: CASSEEGEAYEQYF. The CDR3 nucleotides read TGTGCCAGCAGTGAAGAGGGGGAGGCCTACGAGCAGTACTTC.

The chain joins TRBV25-1 to TRBJ2-1; 7 nucleotides align to TRBD1. The DNA end is more similar to TRBJ2-5, so the J call may be wrong. The length of the CDR3 is 15 residues. CDR1 and CDR2 from the germline V gene are MGHDK and SYGVNS. CDR3 amino acids: CASSDKTGYGETQYF. The CDR3 region has the DNA TGTGCCAGCAGTGATAAGACAGGGTATGGCGAGACCCAGTACTTC.

This clonotype was counted a single time. V gene TRBV14 combines with J gene TRBJ2-1; unclear D gene. The assigned J gene may be wrong: the sequence end matches TRBJ2-7 better. The germline gives CDR1 SGHDN, CDR2 FVKESK. The CDR3 consists of 14 residues. CDR3 region: CASSPLAHSYEQYF. For the CDR3, the DNA is TGTGCCAGCAGCCCCTTAGCTCATTCCTACGAGCAGTACTTC.

The chain carries TRBV7-3 and TRBJ2-1; D is perhaps TRBD2 (6 bases). TRBJ2-5 explains the end of the DNA better; the J call may be wrong. From germline, CDR1 is SGHTA and CDR2 FQGTGA. The CDR3 consists of 15 residues. The CDR3 sequence: CASSLTGGIEETQYF. CDR3 nucleotide sequence: TGTGCCAGCAGCTTAACAGGAGGGATAGAAGAGACCCAGTACTTC.

Details on this clonotype: The junction departs from germline at one end; a sequencing error may be responsible. This chain links TRBV27 with TRBJ2-7; D is ambiguous. The CDR3 covers 15 residues. Germline V gene lookup returns CDR1 MNHEY and CDR2 SMNVEV (reference sequence). CDR3 bases: TGTGCCAGCAGTTTAAGAACATGGGATAATTCACCCCTCCACTTC. It yields the protein CASSLRTWDNSPLHF.

This clonotype was recorded once. The chain is built from TRBV11-3 and TRBJ2-5, with D hard to call. The end of the DNA is better explained by TRBJ2-7, so the J call may be wrong. Germline CDR1 SGHNT, CDR2 YENEEA. The CDR3 consists of 14 residues. CDR3 region: CASSLRSTNYEQYF. The CDR3 nucleotides read TGTGCCAGCAGCTTACGTAGTACCAACTACGAGCAGTACTTC.

V and J are TRBV6-1 and TRBJ2-4, with D unresolved. The germline V gene encodes CDR1 MNHNS and CDR2 SASEGT. Deletions cut 2 bases from V and 0 bases from J, with 11 bases between. The CDR3 contains 16 residues. The CDR3 spells CASSEKVTLAKNIQYF. The DNA for the CDR3 is TGTGCCAGCAGTGAAAAAGTGACCCTAGCCAAAAACATTCAGTACTTC.

CDR3 amino acids: CSAARTSGRHEQFF. The CDR3 DNA sequence: TGCAGTGCGGCAAGGACTAGCGGGAGACATGAGCAGTTCTTC. The V gene is TRBV20-1, the J gene TRBJ2-5; TRBD2 aligns across 13 bases. The J call may be faulty, since TRBJ2-1 better matches the DNA end. Germline V lookup: CDR1 DFQATT, CDR2 SNEGSKA (reference sequence). There are 14 residues in the CDR3.

DNA of the CDR3: TGTGCCAGCAGCAACGGCCTATCAGATACGCAGTATTTT. Translating it yields CASSNGLSDTQYF. The V and J genes are TRBV7-2 and TRBJ2-3; D ambiguous. The CDR3 extends over 13 amino acids. Per germline, CDR1 SGHTA and CDR2 FQGNSA. The ends were cut back, 5 bases at V and 4 bases at J, with 10 bases in the middle.

The V and J genes are TRBV7-3 and TRBJ1-1; 7 bases map to TRBD1. The V and J ends lost 2 bases and 5 bases, in that order; junction bases with no gene match: 8. Germline CDR1 and CDR2: SGHTA and FQGTGA. CDR3 length equals 15 residues. The CDR3 DNA reads TGTGCCAGCAGCTTATCTACAGGGGAAACAACTGAAGCTTTCTTT. It translates to CASSLSTGETTEAFF.

The genes are TRBV7-6 and TRBJ2-2; 11 bases are shared with TRBD1. Unmatched junction bases numbered 3, after V lost 5 bases and J lost 4 bases. This CDR3 has 15 amino acids. The V gene's germline CDR1 is SGHVS and CDR2 FNYEAQ. The CDR3 DNA sequence: TGTGCCAGCAGCAAGGGGACAGGGGGCACCGGGGAGCTGTTTTTT. Protein product: CASSKGTGGTGELFF.

This chain links TRBV6-8 with TRBJ2-3, with 11 nucleotides matching TRBD2. This CDR3 region has 14 residues. J was trimmed by 6 bases and V by 7 bases; bases with no gene match: 6. Germline CDR1 is MNHGY and CDR2 is SAAAGT. CDR3 amino acids: CASKGGLAGDTQYF. CDR3 bases: TGTGCCAGCAAAGGAGGACTAGCGGGTGATACGCAGTATTTT.

The chain recombines TRBV7-2 with TRBJ2-7, with D maybe TRBD2 (5 bases). The germline V gene has CDR1 SGHTA and CDR2 FQGNSA. There are 13 residues in the CDR3. V dropped 3 bases and J dropped 7 bases, with 13 bases sitting between them. CDR3 coding DNA: TGTGCCAGCAGCTTGGACTTAAACAATGAGCAGTACTTC. The encoded protein is CASSLDLNNEQYF.

This clonotype was observed many times. The chain carries TRBV7-2 and TRBJ1-4; the match to TRBD1 covers 8 bases. The CDR3 is made up of 16 amino acids. V was clipped by 5 bases and J by 4 bases; unmatched bases: 9. Germline CDR1 is SGHTA and CDR2 is FQGNSA. In DNA, the CDR3 is TGTGCCAGCAGCCCGCGACCGGGACAGGTTAATGAAAAACTGTTTTTT. Protein sequence: CASSPRPGQVNEKLFF.

The V and J genes are TRBV6-2 or TRBV6-3 and TRBJ2-3; D is ambiguous. The end of the DNA is better explained by TRBJ1-1, so the J call may be wrong. The CDR3 contains 17 residues. Germline CDR1 is MNHEY and CDR2 is SVGEGT. The CDR3 DNA reads as TGTGCCAGCAGTTACTCAGGAGACCCGAGGTGGGACACTGAAGCTTTCTTT. Translation gives CASSYSGDPRWDTEAFF.

The chain is built from TRBV11-1 and TRBJ2-1; perhaps TRBD1 as D (6 bases). The J call is doubtful: the DNA matches TRBJ1-2 better. CDR1 and CDR2 (germline): SGHAT, FQDESV (reference sequence). The CDR3 contains 15 residues. In nucleotides, the CDR3 is TGTGCCAGCAGCCTGGGAGGGGGGGATGGTGATGGCTACACCTTC. This encodes CASSLGGGDGDGYTF.

A word on this clonotype: A much larger clonotype is one base distant, so this may be a read error. CDR3 in amino acids: CASGRLYEQYF. CDR3 sequence (DNA): TGTGCCAGCGGCCGGCTCTACGAGCAGTACTTC. V and J are TRBV2 and TRBJ2-3; no reliable D call. The assigned J gene may be wrong: the sequence end matches TRBJ2-7 better. Germline values: CDR1 SNHLY, CDR2 FYNNEI. This CDR3 spans 11 amino acids.

This clonotype was seen more than once but under ten times. V usage is TRBV20-1 and J usage is TRBJ2-7; 9 bases fit TRBD2. The CDR3 contains 14 residues. The V gene end was trimmed by 5 bases and the J gene end by 4 bases; junction bases not matched to a gene: 9. Germline loops: CDR1 DFQATT, CDR2 SNEGSKA (reference sequence). The CDR3 sequence is CSARSGLAKYEQYF. CDR3 coding DNA: TGCAGTGCTCGTTCCGGACTAGCGAAGTACGAGCAGTACTTC.

This chain connects TRBV7-8 to TRBJ1-1, with TRBD1 as a possible D gene (5 bases). The CDR3 loop spans 16 amino acids. The V gene's germline CDR1 is SGHVS and CDR2 FQNEAQ. V was pared by 1 base and J by 4 bases, with 16 bases between. This chain's CDR3 is CASSLGARARGTEAFF. The DNA of the CDR3 is TGTGCCAGCAGCTTAGGAGCCAGGGCCCGAGGCACTGAAGCTTTCTTT.

V usage is TRBV11-2 and J usage is TRBJ2-4, with a tentative D call TRBD2 (6 bases). CDR1 and CDR2 from the germline V gene are SGHAT and FQNNGV. Trimming took 7 bases from V and 13 from J, leaving 17 bases between them. The CDR3 length is 12 residues. CDR3 in DNA: TGTGCCAGCACCTCGGCGGGCGGGAAGCAGTACTTC. Protein sequence: CASTSAGGKQYF.

Judged by abundance, this clonotype is medium-sized. The chain combines TRBV10-3 with TRBJ2-1; 12 bases fit TRBD2. Germline lookup yields CDR1 ENHRY and CDR2 SYGVKD. There are 16 residues in the CDR3. V was pared by 10 bases and J by 8 bases, with 15 bases of the junction left unmatched. In DNA, the CDR3 is TGTGCCACCCGGACTAGCGGGATAGAAAATGGGGATGAGCAGTTCTTC. It is translated as CATRTSGIENGDEQFF.